A single sample gave rise to the 2 T cell receptor beta chains below, sequenced in a study of CD8 T cells in Susac syndrome. An amount of RNA that ranged from roughly 0.5 to 1 ug was reverse transcribed with random hexamers. MiXCR, applied by TCRdb to the immunoSEQ multiplex PCR reads, yields one record per CDR3 protein. Altogether 150,000 to 200,000 distinct CDR3 sequences are present, about 94% being singletons, with the ten largest covering 0.14%. The material sequenced was CD4+ T cells from PBMCs. These receptors were obtained from a human donor in good health.

This chain connects TRBV30 to TRBJ2-6; D gene ambiguous. V lost 0 bases to trimming and J lost 2 bases, with 2 bases between them. This CDR3 spans 13 amino acids. Germline V gene sequence: CDR1 GTSNPN, CDR2 SVGIG (reference sequence). The chain's CDR3 is CAWSVTGANVLTF. The CDR3, as DNA: TGTGCCTGGAGTGTGACTGGGGCCAACGTCCTGACTTTC.

The rearrangement links TRBV12-3 or TRBV12-4 to TRBJ1-6; D is ambiguous. The CDR3 contains 14 residues. Trimming removed 5 bases from V and 7 bases from J, with 12 bases in between. The CDR3 spells CASSPMLRNSPLHF. The CDR3 DNA follows: TGTGCCAGCAGTCCGATGCTCCGGAATTCACCCCTCCACTTT.